Listed below are T cell receptor beta chains from one sample, sequenced in a study of beta chain features in type 1 diabetes. The table came from immunoSEQ multiplex PCR; TCRdb's copy has only in-frame clones and leaves some out. The sample lists over 600,000 clones; approximately 13% were seen once. Input material: naive CD4+ T cells from blood. The receptor source for this set is a man aged 30 to 45 with type 1 diabetes. Each CDR3 is given with its conserved first and last residue. Each record gives: clone size, D gene, J gene, V gene, CDR3 DNA, CDR3 protein. A D gene is named only where the DNA matches it firmly. Not every row has a clone size; where given, it reads once, few, many or a size class.

>.|.|TRBJ2-1|TRBV2
TGTGCCAGCAGAACAGGTAGCTCCTACAATGAGCAGTTCTTC
CASRTGSSYNEQFF
>.|.|TRBJ1-1|TRBV7-2
TGTGCCAGCAGCGGTCGGGACATATACACTGAAGCTTTCTTT
CASSGRDIYTEAFF
>few|.|TRBJ2-7|TRBV20-1
TGCAGTGCTAGTGGGGGGTTAGAGCAGTACTTC
CSASGGLEQYF
>.|.|TRBJ2-2|TRBV19
TGTGCCAGTAGTATTGGCCCCATTGGCACCGGGGAGCTGTTTTTT
CASSIGPIGTGELFF
>few|.|TRBJ1-2|TRBV14
TGTGCCAGCAGCCAAGACGGGGCCAGGGACTATGGCTACACCTTC
CASSQDGARDYGYTF
>few|.|TRBJ2-1|TRBV10-3
TGTGCCATCAGTGATGGGTCGATCGGGGGGCTCTCCTACAATGAGCAGTTCTTC
CAISDGSIGGLSYNEQFF
>few|TRBD1|TRBJ2-7|TRBV5-4
TGTGCCAGCAGCCAGGGACAGTCTCCCTACGAGCAGTACTTC
CASSQGQSPYEQYF
>few|.|TRBJ2-5|TRBV6-5
TGTGCCAGCAGTTCTCACCTACAAGAGACCCAGTACTTC
CASSSHLQETQYF
>.|.|TRBJ2-7|TRBV29-1
TGCAGCGTTGAAGATCGGGCGAACATGGCCCACGAGCAGTACTTC
CSVEDRANMAHEQYF
>.|.|TRBJ1-1|TRBV25-1
TGTGCCAGCAGTGAATCCATAGCCTACACTGAAGCTTTCTTT
CASSESIAYTEAFF
>few|.|TRBJ2-1|TRBV5-1
TGCGCCAGCAGCTTAGAAGGCAGGAGCTCCTACAATGAGCAGTTCTTC
CASSLEGRSSYNEQFF
>.|.|TRBJ2-2|TRBV5-6
TGTGCCAGCAGCTTGGAATTGGGTTTCACCGGGGAGCTGTTTTTT
CASSLELGFTGELFF
>.|TRBD1|TRBJ1-2|TRBV11-3
TGTGCCAGCAGCAACCAGGGGGAGGGCTACACCTTC
CASSNQGEGYTF
>.|TRBD2|TRBJ2-1|TRBV7-9
TGTGCCAGCAGCTCGGGGACTAGCGACTACAATGAGCAGTTCTTC
CASSSGTSDYNEQFF
>.|.|TRBJ2-7|TRBV28
TGTGCCAGCAGTGCCCCGGACGGGGCCTACGAGCAGTACTTC
CASSAPDGAYEQYF
>.|TRBD1|TRBJ2-7|TRBV6-1
TGTGCCAGCAGTGGGCTTCTACAGGGGTATCTCGACGAGCAGTACTTC
CASSGLLQGYLDEQYF
>.|TRBD1|TRBJ1-5|TRBV7-2
TGTGCCAGCGGAAGGGGACAGGGTGATCAGCCCCAGCATTTT
CASGRGQGDQPQHF
>.|TRBD1|TRBJ1-5|TRBV7-2
TGTGCCAGCAGCTTAGCCTCCGGGACAGGGGTTTTAAGCAATCAGCCCCAGCATTTT
CASSLASGTGVLSNQPQHF
>.|.|TRBJ2-1|TRBV10-3
TGTGCCATCAGTGCTACGACCGAGGAGCAGTTCTTC
CAISATTEEQFF
>few|.|TRBJ2-3|TRBV2
TGTGCCAGCAGTCGTGGACAAAGGGATACGCAGTATTTT
CASSRGQRDTQYF
>.|.|TRBJ1-2|TRBV4-3
TGCGCCAGCAGCCAAGAGGCCAATACCTATGGCTACACCTTC
CASSQEANTYGYTF
>few|.|TRBJ2-7|TRBV7-3
TGTGCCAGCAGCATGGACCGCGATGGAGAGCAGTACTTC
CASSMDRDGEQYF
>many|.|TRBJ1-3|TRBV7-9
TGTGCCAGCAGCTTACGTCCGCTGTTCCATTTT
CASSLRPLFHF
>few|TRBD1|TRBJ1-5|TRBV30
TGTGCCTGGAGTCAGGGACAGAGAACCCAGCCCCAGCATTTT
CAWSQGQRTQPQHF
>.|TRBD2|TRBJ2-3|TRBV6-5
TGTGCCATCGCCCGGGGGGGCCGGGGAGATACGCAGTATTTT
CAIARGGRGDTQYF
>few|.|TRBJ1-2|TRBV7-9
TGTGCCAGCAGCTTATCGCCGGGTTCTCACTACACCTTC
CASSLSPGSHYTF
>.|.|TRBJ1-4|TRBV30
TGTGCCTGGAGTTGGGATGAAAAACTGTTTTTT
CAWSWDEKLFF
>.|TRBD1|TRBJ2-7|TRBV6-6
TGTGCCAGCAGCCTACAGGGGGACTCCTACGAGCAGTACTTC
CASSLQGDSYEQYF
>few|TRBD1|TRBJ2-3|TRBV5-1
TGCGCCAGCAGCTTTGGGACAGACACAGATACGCAGTATTTT
CASSFGTDTDTQYF
>few|TRBD1|TRBJ1-1|TRBV4-2
TGTGCCAGCAGCCCTACTACGACAGGGAACTTTGCTGAAGCTTTCTTT
CASSPTTTGNFAEAFF
>few|.|TRBJ1-2|TRBV6-6
TGTGCCAGCCGCGAAGGGATTGGGCCGGTTGGCTACACCTTC
CASREGIGPVGYTF
>few|.|TRBJ1-6|TRBV6-5
TGTGCCAGCAGTTACTCCGGGGCGCTAGGCTCACCCCTCCACTTT
CASSYSGALGSPLHF
>.|.|TRBJ2-1|TRBV19
TGTGCCAGTAGTATTCCAGGACAATACAATGAGCAGTTCTTC
CASSIPGQYNEQFF
>few|.|TRBJ1-4|TRBV5-1
TGCGCCAGCAGCTTTCAAGGATCTAATGAAAAACTGTTTTTT
CASSFQGSNEKLFF
>few|TRBD1|TRBJ2-1|TRBV6-1
TGTGCCAAAAAGAGAGCAGGGGGATACAATGAGCAGTTCTTC
CAKKRAGGYNEQFF
>.|.|TRBJ2-2|TRBV7-2
TGTGCCAGCAGCTTAAGGGCTGATAACACCGGGGAGCTGTTTTTT
CASSLRADNTGELFF
>few|TRBD1|TRBJ1-2|TRBV5-1
TGCGCCAGCAGCTTGGTTGCAGGACAGGGTGGTAATGGCTACACCTTC
CASSLVAGQGGNGYTF
>few|.|TRBJ2-7|TRBV2
TGTGCCAGCAGTGGGGGGTACGCGAGCTCCTACGAGCAGTACTTC
CASSGGYASSYEQYF
>few|TRBD1|TRBJ1-2|TRBV2
TGTGCCAGCAGTGATGGACAGGGTATCTATGGCTACACCTTC
CASSDGQGIYGYTF
>.|.|TRBJ1-2|TRBV25-1
TGTGCCAGCAGTGTAGGGGGGCGAGGCACCGGCTACACCTTC
CASSVGGRGTGYTF
>.|.|TRBJ1-6|TRBV2
TGTGCCACCCAGCTCGATCCGGGATCACCCCTCCACTTT
CATQLDPGSPLHF
>.|.|TRBJ2-1|TRBV7-9
TGTGCCAGCAGCTTAGGGCCGACCTCCTACAATGAGCAGTTCTTC
CASSLGPTSYNEQFF
>.|.|TRBJ2-6|TRBV25-1
TGTGCCAGCAGTGACAGGGGGGCTGGGGCCAACGTCCTGACTTTC
CASSDRGAGANVLTF
>.|TRBD1|TRBJ1-1|TRBV5-1
TGCGCCAGCAGCCCCATCGGGACAGGGGGTCCCATGAACACTGAAGCTTTCTTT
CASSPIGTGGPMNTEAFF
>.|.|TRBJ2-3|TRBV5-1
TGCGCCAGCAGCTCGGGGGACCGCCGCACAGATACGCAGTATTTT
CASSSGDRRTDTQYF
>few|.|TRBJ2-6|TRBV6-5
TGTGCCAGCAGGACCGGGAGCTCTGGGGCCAACGTCCTGACTTTC
CASRTGSSGANVLTF
>.|.|TRBJ2-7|TRBV2
TGTGCCAGCAGTGATGCAGAACCCTCCTACGAGCAGTACTTC
CASSDAEPSYEQYF
>.|.|TRBJ2-7|TRBV11-1
TGTGCCAGCAGTTCACAGGACGGTGGGATCTACGAGCAGTACTTC
CASSSQDGGIYEQYF
>once|.|TRBJ2-2|TRBV6-1
TGTGCCAGCAGTGAGGTGGGCACCGGGGAGCTGTTTTTT
CASSEVGTGELFF
>few|.|TRBJ1-1|TRBV2
TGTGCCAGCAGTGAACAGGGAAACACTGAAGCTTTCTTT
CASSEQGNTEAFF
>few|TRBD1|TRBJ1-1|TRBV7-2
TGTGCCAGCAGCTCCTACAGGGGTGTCACTGAAGCTTTCTTT
CASSSYRGVTEAFF
>few|.|TRBJ2-7|TRBV5-4
TGTGCCAGCAGCTCTCTATCCGGCGAGCAGTACTTC
CASSSLSGEQYF
>.|.|TRBJ2-7|TRBV29-1
TGCAGCGTTGTTGGGGTGACAGACACCCGCTACGAGCAGTACTTC
CSVVGVTDTRYEQYF